This TCR beta chain was sequenced in a study of T cells after yellow fever vaccination. Study-wide results and limits: Booster sampling recovered most clones from primary vaccination (96% CD4, just over 85% CD8).

By 5'RACE template switching, TCR cDNA was produced, with a universal primer site and UMIs added in the process. TCRdb analysed the 5' RACE reads with MiXCR anew, one entry per CDR3 protein. The data show 100,000 to 150,000 distinct CDR3 sequences, almost 9% seen once. This clonotype was seen a few times. Antigen specificity is unknown. This CDR3 contains 13 residues. CDR1 is MGHDK and CDR2 is SYGVNS in the germline V gene. Trimming took 2 bases from V and 6 from J, leaving 7 bases between them. This specimen consisted of CD8+ T cells sorted from PBMCs, obtained on the day of the yellow fever booster vaccination. The chain combines TRBV25-1 with TRBJ2-2; unclear D gene. This receptor was identified in a man between 18 and 29 years old who received the YFV17D yellow fever vaccine. CDR3 loop: CASSEVGSGELFF. Here the CDR3 DNA reads TGTGCCAGCAGTGAAGTCGGCTCCGGGGAGCTGTTTTTT.